This T cell receptor (beta chain) appears in the sequencing data of a study of shared clonotypes between healthy human individuals. Study-level points and caveats: Clonotype sharing among donors was expected to depend on sequencing depth. Shared across several donors were roughly 5.3% of the naive CD4 clonotypes.

V lost 7 bases and J lost 1; bases outside the gene matches: 15. CDR1 is SGHRS, CDR2 YFSETQ, per germline. The CDR3 contains 18 residues. Sequencing used immunoSEQ multiplex PCR; TCRdb keeps in-frame clones, though not all of them. Among 2 million to 3 million clones, more than 85% were seen once, and the ten largest hold approximately 0.35%. On this clone: No antigen is known for it.

CD4+ cell separation produced CD45RA+ naive and CD45RA-negative memory subsets. Material: naive CD4+ T cells from PBMCs. The subset was: CD45RA+ positively selected. This sequence was found in a man in his late teens or twenties in good health. Some clones in this sample may be carry-over from other donors' samples. The rearrangement links TRBV5-1 to TRBJ2-3, with TRBD2 identical over 10 bases. For the CDR3, the DNA is TGCGCCAGCGGCACTAGCGGGGACCCCAGGGTGGGCACAGATACGCAGTATTTT. Its protein is CASGTSGDPRVGTDTQYF. Complete variable domain (other parts from reference TRBV5-1 and TRBJ2-3): KAGVTQTPRYLIKTRGQQVTLSCSPISGHRSVSWYQQTPGQGLQFLFEYFSETQRNKGNFPGRFSGRQFSNSRSEMNVSTLELGDSALYLCASGTSGDPRVGTDTQYFGPGTRLTVL.